Following are 24 T cell receptor beta chains from one sample sequenced in a study of blood T cell repertoires in COVID-19. Only in-frame clones appear in the TCRdb table, and some are missing; sequencing was by immunoSEQ multiplex PCR. The data show a few hundred thousand clones, with around four fifths seen just once and 1.2% held by the top ten. Sequenced: peripheral blood. These receptors all stem from a woman aged 45-59 years with acute or convalescent COVID-19.

V and J are TRBV6-6 and TRBJ1-2; D is perhaps TRBD1 (6 bases). Deletions cut 4 bases from V and 5 bases from J, with 17 bases between. Per germline, CDR1 MNHNY and CDR2 SVGAGI (reference sequence). The CDR3 runs to 15 residues. The CDR3 DNA sequence: TGTGCCAGCAGTTTCCGGGACACCTACGGATATGGCTACACCTTC. It translates to CASSFRDTYGYGYTF.

V usage is TRBV7-9 and J usage is TRBJ2-4; the D is unclear. V lost 3 bases to trimming and J lost 0 bases, with 12 bases between them. The CDR3 is 16 residues long. The germline V gene has CDR1 SEHNR and CDR2 FQNEAQ (reference sequence). The CDR3 reads CASSLMAVLAKNIQYF. The CDR3 DNA reads TGTGCCAGCAGCTTGATGGCAGTGCTAGCCAAAAACATTCAGTACTTC.

The chain is built from TRBV12-5 and TRBJ2-7, with D possibly TRBD2 on 5 matching bases. Germline V lookup: CDR1 LGHNT, CDR2 FRNRAP. This CDR3 comprises 15 residues. V lost 0 bases and J 5 bases, leaving 14 bases between the germline ends. CDR3 amino acids: CASGLVLAGENEQYF. CDR3 sequence (DNA): TGTGCTAGTGGTTTGGTACTCGCCGGGGAAAACGAGCAGTACTTC. The full variable domain, in which reference TRBV12-5 and TRBJ2-7 provide the parts outside the CDR3, is DARVTQTPRHKVTEMGQEVTMRCQPILGHNTVFWYRQTMMQGLELLAYFRNRAPLDDSGMPKDRFSAEMPDATLATLKIQPSEPRDSAVYFCASGLVLAGENEQYFGPGTRLTVT.

The chain carries TRBV25-1 and TRBJ2-4; tentative D call: TRBD1 (6 bases). Trimming pared 3 bases from V and 8 bases from J, leaving 8 bases between. Germline-derived CDR1 and CDR2 are MGHDK and SYGVNS. The length of the CDR3 is 12 residues. The CDR3 loop reads CASSEGAYIQYF. In DNA, the CDR3 is TGTGCCAGCAGTGAGGGGGCCTACATTCAGTACTTC.

V gene TRBV3-1 (or the pseudogene TRBV3-2) combines with J gene TRBJ1-3; D call uncertain. The CDR3 totals 15 residues. CDR1 is LGHDT and CDR2 is YNNKEL in the germline V gene (reference sequence). Trimming pared 6 bases from V and 0 bases from J, leaving 12 bases between. This CDR3 reads CASSFTGNSGNTIYF. The CDR3, as DNA: TGTGCCAGCAGTTTTACGGGGAACTCTGGAAACACCATATATTTT.

The V call is TRBV30, the J call TRBJ2-5; D is possibly TRBD1 (5 bases). The length of the CDR3 is 12 residues. Germline CDR1 GTSNPN, CDR2 SVGIG (reference sequence). Trimming removed 5 bases at V and 5 bases at J, with 12 bases between. The CDR3 sequence: CAWGATRETQYF. The CDR3 DNA sequence: TGTGCCTGGGGGGCCACGAGGGAGACCCAGTACTTC.

This rearrangement joins TRBV5-5 to TRBJ1-2, with unresolved D. V was pared by 5 bases and J by 6 bases, with 23 bases between. Germline CDR1 SGHKS, CDR2 YYEKEE (reference sequence). CDR3 length equals 16 residues. The CDR3 nucleotides read TGTGCCAGCAGTAAGTCCGCCGGGTCCACCTATGATGGCTACACCTTC. This translates into CASSKSAGSTYDGYTF.

V usage is TRBV11-2 and J usage is TRBJ2-1; TRBD2 aligns across 7 bases. Unmatched junction bases numbered 11, after V lost 1 base and J lost 8 bases. The germline V gene encodes CDR1 SGHAT and CDR2 FQNNGV. The CDR3 extends over 16 amino acids. Here the CDR3 reads CASSLAGLDGYHEQFF. CDR3 DNA sequence: TGTGCCAGCAGCTTAGCTGGACTAGACGGTTATCATGAGCAGTTCTTC.

This clone has more than one count but fewer than ten. This sequence joins TRBV4-1 and TRBJ2-1; no reliable D call. Germline V gene sequence: CDR1 MGHRA, CDR2 YSYEKL. CDR3 length equals 12 residues. Trimming pared 5 bases from V and 5 bases from J, leaving 7 bases between. Written as DNA, the CDR3 is TGCGCCAGCAGCTTTCTAGACAATGAGCAGTTCTTC. Translation gives CASSFLDNEQFF.

This rearrangement joins TRBV19 to TRBJ1-5; 7 nucleotides align to TRBD1. Trimming cost V 2 bases and J 2 bases; bases outside gene matches: 6. The CDR3 is 16 residues long. Per germline, CDR1 LNHDA and CDR2 SQIVND (reference sequence). In DNA form, the CDR3 reads TGTGCCAGTAGTATAAGCGTCACAGGGGGCAATCAGCCCCAGCATTTT. Translated, it gives CASSISVTGGNQPQHF.

The table lists this clone with a count of one. V is TRBV20-1 and J is TRBJ1-2, with no clear D. The germline V and J ends were trimmed by 3 bases and 4 bases, with 9 bases remaining between them. In germline, CDR1 is DFQATT, CDR2 SNEGSKA (reference sequence). The CDR3 totals 12 residues. The CDR3 DNA follows: TGCAGTGCTAGTGACAATTCCTATGGCTACACCTTC. Residues: CSASDNSYGYTF.

This clone was picked up one time. The genes are TRBV12-2 and TRBJ1-4; the table's D call, TRBD1, has no DNA check behind it. TRBV12-2 is flagged as a pseudogene. CDR3 length equals 17 residues. The CDR3 here is CASRPKGWVRGDEKLFF. The CDR3, as DNA: TGTGCAAGTCGCCCTAAGGGGTGGGTCAGGGGAGATGAAAAACTGTTTTTT.

The chain links TRBV30 to TRBJ2-3; 9 nucleotides agree with TRBD2. The V gene's germline CDR1 is GTSNPN and CDR2 SVGIG (reference sequence). The CDR3 runs to 21 residues. J gave up 6 bases and V 1 base, and 26 bases lay outside the gene matches. Here the CDR3 DNA reads TGTGCCTGGAGTGACAATATTCCGAGAGCGGGAGGAATGGGTTCTGTGGATACGCAGTATTTT. It specifies CAWSDNIPRAGGMGSVDTQYF.

This sequence joins TRBV30 and TRBJ2-5; weak D call: TRBD1 (6 bases). The V gene's germline CDR1 is GTSNPN and CDR2 SVGIG (reference sequence). Between the trimmed V and J ends, which lost 3 bases and 4 bases, there was a span of 15 bases. This CDR3 has 14 residues. Here the CDR3 DNA reads TGTGCCTGGAGCGATACAGGGAGTGGAGAGACCCAGTACTTC. Amino acids: CAWSDTGSGETQYF.

Regarding this clone: This same CDR3 is encoded by further DNA sequences in the sample. The CDR3 sequence is CASSGQSTDTQYF. The CDR3 DNA follows: TGTGCCAGCAGTGGGCAGAGCACAGATACGCAGTATTTT. The V gene is TRBV6-4, the J gene TRBJ2-3; D unresolved. The ends were cut back, 4 bases at V and 0 bases at J, with 5 bases in the middle. There are 13 residues in the CDR3. In germline, CDR1 is MRHNA, CDR2 SNTAGT.

This rearrangement joins TRBV19 to TRBJ2-1; TRBD1 is a possible D gene (6 bases). The V end was cut by 6 bases, the J end by 8 bases, with 17 bases between. Germline lookup yields CDR1 LNHDA and CDR2 SQIVND (reference sequence). The CDR3 covers 14 residues. The CDR3 DNA reads TGTGCCAGTAGCGGAAACGCTCCAGGGGATGAGCAGTTCTTC. This codes for CASSGNAPGDEQFF.

The chain uses TRBV12-3 or TRBV12-4 and TRBJ1-2; D possibly corresponds to TRBD1 (6 bases). Trimming took off 1 base at V and 8 bases at J, with 11 bases between the two ends. This CDR3 has 13 residues. The DNA of the CDR3 is TGTGCCAGCAGTTTAGGGACAGAGGCCGGCTACACCTTC. Protein product: CASSLGTEAGYTF.

The chain employs TRBV6-5 and TRBJ2-3; D gene uncertain. Trimming left V 6 bases short and J 7 bases short, with 17 bases between. The germline gives CDR1 MNHEY, CDR2 SVGAGI. CDR3 size: 14 residues. The DNA for the CDR3 is TGTGCCAGCAGGATATTGGGCCCCCTATATACGCAGTATTTT. This translates into CASRILGPLYTQYF.

The chain uses TRBV9 and TRBJ2-5, with D perhaps TRBD2 (6 bases). The germline V and J ends were trimmed by 4 bases and 2 bases, with 21 bases remaining between them. Germline-derived CDR1 and CDR2 are SGDLS and YYNGEE. The CDR3 extends over 17 amino acids. CDR3 amino acids: CASSPGGLGMWQETQYF. The CDR3 region has the DNA TGTGCCAGCAGCCCTGGAGGGTTAGGGATGTGGCAAGAGACCCAGTACTTC. The full variable domain, in which reference TRBV9 and TRBJ2-5 provide the parts outside the CDR3, is DSGVTQTPKHLITATGQRVTLRCSPRSGDLSVYWYQQSLDQGLQFLIQYYNGEERAKGNILERFSAQQFPDLHSELNLSSLELGDSALYFCASSPGGLGMWQETQYFGPGTRLLVL.

The chain has TRBV20-1 and TRBJ1-1; D gene unclear. V shed 5 bases and J shed 5 bases, with 9 bases lying between them. CDR1 DFQATT and CDR2 SNEGSKA come from the germline V gene (reference sequence). The CDR3 totals 11 residues. The CDR3: CSAQGGTEAFF. CDR3 DNA: TGCAGTGCTCAAGGAGGTACTGAAGCTTTCTTT.

The J gene is TRBJ2-5, the V gene TRBV6-6, with 9 bases that match TRBD1. V lost 6 bases, J lost 2 bases, and 1 base stayed unmatched. Germline V lookup: CDR1 MNHNY, CDR2 SVGAGI (reference sequence). The CDR3 runs 13 residues. The CDR3 spells CASRTGGQETQYF. DNA for the CDR3: TGTGCCAGCAGGACAGGGGGGCAAGAGACCCAGTACTTC.

The V call is TRBV24-1, the J call TRBJ2-3; D uncertain. CDR3 length: 15 residues. Germline assignment: CDR1 KGHDR and CDR2 SFDVKD. V lost 7 bases and J 1 base, leaving 14 bases between the germline ends. CDR3 DNA: TGTGCCACCAGCGCGGCCGGGTCGGGCACAGATACGCAGTATTTT. This translates into CATSAAGSGTDTQYF.

V is TRBV9 and J is TRBJ2-5; 15 positions agree with TRBD2. V was pared by 3 bases and J by 5 bases, with 8 bases of the junction left unmatched. Germline-derived CDR1 and CDR2 are SGDLS and YYNGEE. The CDR3 totals 17 residues. CDR3 in amino acids: CASSGAGLAGGMETQYF. As DNA, the CDR3 is TGTGCCAGCAGCGGAGCGGGACTAGCGGGAGGAATGGAGACCCAGTACTTC. Variable domain in full (rest from reference TRBV9 and TRBJ2-5): DSGVTQTPKHLITATGQRVTLRCSPRSGDLSVYWYQQSLDQGLQFLIQYYNGEERAKGNILERFSAQQFPDLHSELNLSSLELGDSALYFCASSGAGLAGGMETQYFGPGTRLLVL.

The rearrangement joins TRBV30 to TRBJ2-7; D unresolved. CDR1 GTSNPN and CDR2 SVGIG come from the germline V gene (reference sequence). Trimming pared 7 bases from V and 4 bases from J, leaving 8 bases between. CDR3 length equals 10 residues. CDR3 DNA: TGTGCCTACGGCAGGTACGAGCAGTACTTC. This gives the protein CAYGRYEQYF.